This TCR beta chain was retrieved from a study of cytomegalovirus exposure and HLA in healthy donors. The PCR used 60 Vbeta and 13 Jbeta primers. Generated by immunoSEQ multiplex PCR, the TCRdb table keeps only in-frame clones and is missing some. The sample carries a few hundred thousand clones, 60% to 85% recorded once. The germline V and J ends were trimmed by 6 bases and 7 bases, with 13 bases remaining between them. This CDR3 has 13 residues. Germline loops: CDR1 LNHDA, CDR2 SQIVND (reference sequence). This chain uses TRBV19 with TRBJ1-5; possibly TRBD1 for D (6 bases). Material for sequencing was PBMCs. This clonotype was sampled from a man in his forties in good health and CMV-seronegative. The CDR3 sequence: CASRRGREQPQHF. DNA for the CDR3: TGTGCCAGTAGAAGGGGGAGGGAACAGCCCCAGCATTTT.